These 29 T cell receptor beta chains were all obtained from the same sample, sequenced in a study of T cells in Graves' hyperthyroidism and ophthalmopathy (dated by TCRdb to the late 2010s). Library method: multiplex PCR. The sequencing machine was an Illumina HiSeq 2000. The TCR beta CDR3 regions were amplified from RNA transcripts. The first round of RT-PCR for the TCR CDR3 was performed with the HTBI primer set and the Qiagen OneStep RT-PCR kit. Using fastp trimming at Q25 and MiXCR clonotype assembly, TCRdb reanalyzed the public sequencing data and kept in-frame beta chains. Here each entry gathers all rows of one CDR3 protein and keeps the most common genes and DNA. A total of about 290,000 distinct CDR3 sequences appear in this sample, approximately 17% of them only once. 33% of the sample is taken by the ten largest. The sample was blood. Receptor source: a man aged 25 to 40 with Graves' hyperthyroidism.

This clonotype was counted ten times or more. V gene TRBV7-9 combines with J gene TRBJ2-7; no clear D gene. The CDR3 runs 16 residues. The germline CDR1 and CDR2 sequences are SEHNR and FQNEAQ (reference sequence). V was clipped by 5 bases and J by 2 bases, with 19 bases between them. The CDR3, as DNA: TGTGCCAGCAGCCAACCCCTATCGGGTTCCCCCTACGAGCAGTACTTC. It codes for CASSQPLSGSPYEQYF. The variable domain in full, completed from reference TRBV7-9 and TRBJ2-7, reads DTGVSQNPRHKITKRGQNVTFRCDPISEHNRLYWYRQTLGQGPEFLTYFQNEAQLEKSRLLSDRFSAERPKGSFSTLEIQRTEQGDSAMYLCASSQPLSGSPYEQYFGPGTRLTVT.

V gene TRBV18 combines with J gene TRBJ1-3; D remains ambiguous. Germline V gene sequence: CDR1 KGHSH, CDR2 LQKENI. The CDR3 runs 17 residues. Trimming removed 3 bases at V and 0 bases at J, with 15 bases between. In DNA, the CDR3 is TGTGCCAGCTCACCGACATTACCGGGGAGCTCTGGAAACACCATATATTTT. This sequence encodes CASSPTLPGSSGNTIYF.

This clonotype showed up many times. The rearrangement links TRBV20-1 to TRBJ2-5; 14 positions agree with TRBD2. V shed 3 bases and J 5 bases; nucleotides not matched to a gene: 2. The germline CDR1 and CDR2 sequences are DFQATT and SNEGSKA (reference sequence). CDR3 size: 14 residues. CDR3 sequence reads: CSARGLAGDETQYF. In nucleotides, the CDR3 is TGCAGTGCTAGGGGACTAGCGGGAGATGAGACCCAGTACTTC.

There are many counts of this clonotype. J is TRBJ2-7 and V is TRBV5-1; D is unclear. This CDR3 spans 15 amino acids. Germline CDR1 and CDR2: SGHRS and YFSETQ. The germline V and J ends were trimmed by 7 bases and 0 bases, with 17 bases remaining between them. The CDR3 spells CASHLGQANSYEQYF. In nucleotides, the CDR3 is TGCGCCAGCCACCTCGGGCAGGCCAACTCCTACGAGCAGTACTTC.

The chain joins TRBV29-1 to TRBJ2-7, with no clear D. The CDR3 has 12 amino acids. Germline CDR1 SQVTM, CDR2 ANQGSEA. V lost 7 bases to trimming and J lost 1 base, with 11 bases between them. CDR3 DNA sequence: TGCAGCGGAGGACCCGGGTCCTACGAGCAGTACTTC. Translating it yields CSGGPGSYEQYF.

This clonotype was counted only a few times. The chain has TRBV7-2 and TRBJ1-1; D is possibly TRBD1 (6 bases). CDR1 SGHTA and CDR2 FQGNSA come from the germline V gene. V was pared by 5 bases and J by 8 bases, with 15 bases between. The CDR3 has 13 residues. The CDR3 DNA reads TGTGCCAGCAGCCAAAGAACAGGGACGGAAGCTTTCTTT. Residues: CASSQRTGTEAFF.

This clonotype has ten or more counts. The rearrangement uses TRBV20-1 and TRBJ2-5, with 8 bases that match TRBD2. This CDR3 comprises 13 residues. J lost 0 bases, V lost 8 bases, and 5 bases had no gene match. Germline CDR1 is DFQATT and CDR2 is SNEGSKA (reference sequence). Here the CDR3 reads CSLFSGNQETQYF. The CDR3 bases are TGCAGTCTTTTTAGCGGGAACCAAGAGACCCAGTACTTC.

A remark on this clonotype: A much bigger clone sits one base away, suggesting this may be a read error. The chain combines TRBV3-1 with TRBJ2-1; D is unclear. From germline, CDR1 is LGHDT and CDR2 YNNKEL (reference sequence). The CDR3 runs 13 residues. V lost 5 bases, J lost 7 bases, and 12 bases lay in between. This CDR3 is CASSSRRANEQFF. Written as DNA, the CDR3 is TGTGCCAGCAGCTCCCGACGGGCAAATGAGCAGTTCTTC.

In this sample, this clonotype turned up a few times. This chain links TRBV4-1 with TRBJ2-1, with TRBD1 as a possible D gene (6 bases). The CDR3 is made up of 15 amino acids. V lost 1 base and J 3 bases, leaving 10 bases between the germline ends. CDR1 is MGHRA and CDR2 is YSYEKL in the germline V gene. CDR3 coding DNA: TGCGCCAGCAGCCAAGGGCAGACAGGCTACAATGAGCAGTTCTTC. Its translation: CASSQGQTGYNEQFF.

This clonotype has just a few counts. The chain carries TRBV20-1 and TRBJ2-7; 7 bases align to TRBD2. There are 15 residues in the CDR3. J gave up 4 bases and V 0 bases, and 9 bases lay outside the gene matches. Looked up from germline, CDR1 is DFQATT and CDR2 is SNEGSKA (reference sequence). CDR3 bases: TGCAGTGCTAGAGATCCCGCGGCGGGAGATTACGAGCAGTACTTC. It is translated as CSARDPAAGDYEQYF.

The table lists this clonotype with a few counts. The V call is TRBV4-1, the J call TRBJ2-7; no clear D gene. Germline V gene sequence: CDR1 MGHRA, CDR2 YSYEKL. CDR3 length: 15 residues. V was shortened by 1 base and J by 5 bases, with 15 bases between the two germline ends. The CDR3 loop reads CASSQVLPGSHEQYF. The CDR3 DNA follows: TGCGCCAGCAGCCAAGTCTTGCCAGGTTCCCACGAGCAGTACTTC.

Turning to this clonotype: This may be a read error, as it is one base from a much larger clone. The chain's CDR3 is CAGSDGSESGANVLTF. The CDR3 coding sequence is TGTGCCGGCAGTGATGGTAGTGAATCAGGGGCCAACGTCCTGACTTTC. This sequence joins TRBV25-1 and TRBJ2-6; the D is unclear. The CDR3 contains 16 residues. The germline CDR1 and CDR2 sequences are MGHDK and SYGVNS.

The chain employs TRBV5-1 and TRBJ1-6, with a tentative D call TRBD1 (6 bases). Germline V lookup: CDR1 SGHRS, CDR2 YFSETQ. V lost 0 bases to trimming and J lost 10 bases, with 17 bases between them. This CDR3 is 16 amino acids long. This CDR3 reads CASSLALGRGESPLHF. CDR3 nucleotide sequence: TGCGCCAGCAGCTTGGCCCTGGGCAGGGGTGAGTCACCCCTCCACTTT.

In nucleotides, the CDR3 is TGTGCCAGCAGGCGACTAGCGGCGTACCAAGAGACCCAGTACTTC. This codes for CASRRLAAYQETQYF. This sequence joins TRBV27 and TRBJ2-5; 9 bases align to TRBD2. After removal of 6 bases from V and 0 bases from J, the junction contained 5 bases not matched to a gene. The CDR3 is made up of 15 amino acids. In germline, CDR1 is MNHEY, CDR2 SMNVEV (reference sequence).

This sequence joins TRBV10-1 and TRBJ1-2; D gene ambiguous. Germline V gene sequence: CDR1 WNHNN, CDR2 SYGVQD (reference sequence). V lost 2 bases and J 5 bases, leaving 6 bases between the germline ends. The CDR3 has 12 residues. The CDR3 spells CASSEGGYGYTF. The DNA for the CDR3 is TGCGCCAGCAGTGAGGGAGGGTATGGCTACACCTTC.

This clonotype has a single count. This CDR3 reads CSARDLDSPGFF. CDR3 nucleotide sequence: TGCAGTGCTAGAGATCTGGACAGCCCGGGGTTCTTC. The chain couples TRBV20-1 to TRBJ2-1, with a tentative D call TRBD1 (6 bases). The V end lost 0 bases, the J end lost 15 bases, and 15 bases lay between the germline ends. Germline CDR1 DFQATT, CDR2 SNEGSKA (reference sequence). The CDR3 consists of 12 residues.

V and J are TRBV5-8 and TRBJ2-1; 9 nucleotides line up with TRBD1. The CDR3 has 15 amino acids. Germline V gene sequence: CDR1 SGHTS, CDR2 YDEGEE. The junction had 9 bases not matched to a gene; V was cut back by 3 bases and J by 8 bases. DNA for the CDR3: TGTGCCAGCAGCTGGACAGGGGCCAGGATCGATGAGCAGTTCTTC. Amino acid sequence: CASSWTGARIDEQFF.

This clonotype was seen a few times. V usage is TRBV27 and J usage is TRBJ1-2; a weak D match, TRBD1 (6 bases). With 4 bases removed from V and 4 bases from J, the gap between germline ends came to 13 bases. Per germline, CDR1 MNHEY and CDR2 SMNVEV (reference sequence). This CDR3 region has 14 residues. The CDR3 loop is CASSSDSSGYGYTF. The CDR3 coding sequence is TGTGCCAGCAGTTCGGACAGTTCGGGCTATGGCTACACCTTC.

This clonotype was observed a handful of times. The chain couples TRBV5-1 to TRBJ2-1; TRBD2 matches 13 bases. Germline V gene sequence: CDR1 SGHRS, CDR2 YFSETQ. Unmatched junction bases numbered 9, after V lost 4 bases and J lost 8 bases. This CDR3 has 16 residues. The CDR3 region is CASSEGLAGIWDEQFF. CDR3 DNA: TGCGCCAGCAGCGAGGGACTAGCGGGAATCTGGGATGAGCAGTTCTTC.

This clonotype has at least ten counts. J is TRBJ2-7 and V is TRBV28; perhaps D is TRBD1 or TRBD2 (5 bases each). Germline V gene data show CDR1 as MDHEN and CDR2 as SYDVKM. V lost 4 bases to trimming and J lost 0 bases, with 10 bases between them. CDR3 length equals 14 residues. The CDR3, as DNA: TGTGCCAGCAGTTCCTGGGACGGCTCCTACGAGCAGTACTTC. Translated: CASSSWDGSYEQYF.

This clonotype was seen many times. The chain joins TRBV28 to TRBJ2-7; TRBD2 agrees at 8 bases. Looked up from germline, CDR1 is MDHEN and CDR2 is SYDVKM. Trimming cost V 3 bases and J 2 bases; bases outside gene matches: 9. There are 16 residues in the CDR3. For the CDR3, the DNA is TGTGCCAGCAGTTTTACACTAGCGGAACTAACCTACGAGCAGTACTTC. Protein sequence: CASSFTLAELTYEQYF.

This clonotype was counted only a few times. CDR3 amino acids: CASSLQREMAGELFF. CDR3 bases: TGTGCCAGCAGTTTACAGCGGGAGATGGCCGGGGAGCTGTTTTTT. V gene TRBV27 combines with J gene TRBJ2-2, with 8 bases fitting TRBD2. The J segment lost 6 bases and the V segment lost 2 bases, leaving 5 bases of the junction unmatched. Germline-derived CDR1 and CDR2 are MNHEY and SMNVEV (reference sequence). The CDR3 contains 15 residues.

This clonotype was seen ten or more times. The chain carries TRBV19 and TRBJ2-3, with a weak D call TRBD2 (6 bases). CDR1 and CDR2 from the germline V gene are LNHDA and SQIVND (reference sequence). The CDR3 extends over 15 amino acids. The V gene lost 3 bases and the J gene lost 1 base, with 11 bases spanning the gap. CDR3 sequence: CASSIGGFGTDTQYF. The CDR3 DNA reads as TGTGCCAGTAGTATCGGAGGGTTTGGCACAGATACGCAGTATTTT. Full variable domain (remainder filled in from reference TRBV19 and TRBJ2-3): DGGITQSPKYLFRKEGQNVTLSCEQNLNHDAMYWYRQDPGQGLRLIYYSQIVNDFQKGDIAEGYSVSREKKESFPLTVTSAQKNPTAFYLCASSIGGFGTDTQYFGPGTRLTVL.

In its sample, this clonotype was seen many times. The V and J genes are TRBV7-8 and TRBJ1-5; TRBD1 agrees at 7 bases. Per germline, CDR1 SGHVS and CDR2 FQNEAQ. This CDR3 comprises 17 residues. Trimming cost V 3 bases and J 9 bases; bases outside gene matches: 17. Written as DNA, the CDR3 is TGTGCCAGCAGCTTGGGCCCTCGACAGGGCGGCGGTTTGCCCCAGCATTTT. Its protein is CASSLGPRQGGGLPQHF.

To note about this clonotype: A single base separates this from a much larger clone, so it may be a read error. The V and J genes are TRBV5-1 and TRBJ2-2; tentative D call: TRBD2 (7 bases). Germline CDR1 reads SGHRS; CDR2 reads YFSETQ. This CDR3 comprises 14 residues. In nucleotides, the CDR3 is TGCGCCAGCAGCCCGGGGGGCGAGACCGGGGAGCGGTTTTTT. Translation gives CASSPGGETGERFF.

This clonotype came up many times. This chain's CDR3 is CASSQGVGYTEAFF. The DNA for the CDR3 is TGCGCCAGCAGCCAGGGAGTGGGCTACACTGAAGCTTTCTTT. The chain joins TRBV4-1 to TRBJ1-1; D is unresolved. This CDR3 has 14 amino acids. Germline-derived CDR1 and CDR2 are MGHRA and YSYEKL. V shed 3 bases and J shed 3 bases, with 11 bases lying between them.

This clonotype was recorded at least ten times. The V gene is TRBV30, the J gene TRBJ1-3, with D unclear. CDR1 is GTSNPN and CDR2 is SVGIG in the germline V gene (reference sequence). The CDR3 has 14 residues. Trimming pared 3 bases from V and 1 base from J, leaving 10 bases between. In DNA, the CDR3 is TGTGCCTGGAGGGGCAGGTGGTCTGGAAACACCATATATTTT. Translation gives CAWRGRWSGNTIYF.

CDR3 region: CATRGTGVIYEQYF. CDR3 coding DNA: TGTGCCACCAGGGGTACAGGTGTGATCTACGAGCAGTACTTC. This chain uses TRBV19 with TRBJ2-7; TRBD1 is a possible D gene (6 bases). The germline CDR1 and CDR2 sequences are LNHDA and SQIVND (reference sequence). Trimming took off 10 bases at V and 3 bases at J, with 19 bases between the two ends. The CDR3 is 14 residues long. The variable domain in full, completed from reference TRBV19 and TRBJ2-7, reads DGGITQSPKYLFRKEGQNVTLSCEQNLNHDAMYWYRQDPGQGLRLIYYSQIVNDFQKGDIAEGYSVSREKKESFPLTVTSAQKNPTAFYLCATRGTGVIYEQYFGPGTRLTVT.

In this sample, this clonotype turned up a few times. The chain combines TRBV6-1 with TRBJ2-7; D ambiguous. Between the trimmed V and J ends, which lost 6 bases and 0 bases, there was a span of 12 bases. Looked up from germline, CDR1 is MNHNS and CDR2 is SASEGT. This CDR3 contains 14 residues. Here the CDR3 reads CASRPDPSSYEQYF. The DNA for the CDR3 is TGTGCCAGCAGGCCCGACCCAAGCTCCTACGAGCAGTACTTC.